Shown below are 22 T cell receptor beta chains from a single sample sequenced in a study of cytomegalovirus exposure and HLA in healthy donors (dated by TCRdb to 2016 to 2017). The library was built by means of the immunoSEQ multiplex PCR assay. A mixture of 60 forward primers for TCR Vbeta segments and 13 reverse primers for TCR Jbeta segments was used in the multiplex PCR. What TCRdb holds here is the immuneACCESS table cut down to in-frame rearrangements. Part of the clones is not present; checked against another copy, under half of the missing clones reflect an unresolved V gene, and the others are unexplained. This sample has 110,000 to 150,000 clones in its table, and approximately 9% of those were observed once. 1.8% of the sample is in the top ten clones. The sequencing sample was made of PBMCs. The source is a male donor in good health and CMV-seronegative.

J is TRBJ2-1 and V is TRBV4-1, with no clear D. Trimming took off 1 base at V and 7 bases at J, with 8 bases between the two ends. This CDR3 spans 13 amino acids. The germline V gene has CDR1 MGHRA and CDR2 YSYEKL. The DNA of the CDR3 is TGCGCCAGCAGCCAAGTTCCCGTGAATGAGCAGTTCTTC. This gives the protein CASSQVPVNEQFF.

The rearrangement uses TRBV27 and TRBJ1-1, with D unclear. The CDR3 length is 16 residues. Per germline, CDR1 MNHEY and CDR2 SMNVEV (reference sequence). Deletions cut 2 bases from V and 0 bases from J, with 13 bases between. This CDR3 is CASSLRGLNMNTEAFF. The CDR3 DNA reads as TGTGCCAGCAGTTTAAGAGGCCTCAACATGAACACTGAAGCTTTCTTT.

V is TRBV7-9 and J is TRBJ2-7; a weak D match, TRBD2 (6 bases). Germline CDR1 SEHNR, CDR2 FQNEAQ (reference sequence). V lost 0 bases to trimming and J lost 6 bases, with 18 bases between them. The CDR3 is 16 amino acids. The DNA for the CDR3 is TGTGCCAGCAGCTTAGCGTCGGCGGGGCCCAACCCCGAGCAGTACTTC. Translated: CASSLASAGPNPEQYF.

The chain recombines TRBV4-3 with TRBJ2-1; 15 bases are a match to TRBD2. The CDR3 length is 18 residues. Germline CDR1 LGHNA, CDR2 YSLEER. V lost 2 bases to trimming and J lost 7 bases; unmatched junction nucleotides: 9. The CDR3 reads CASSQNSPGLAGGNEQFF. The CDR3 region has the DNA TGCGCCAGCAGCCAAAATTCTCCGGGACTAGCGGGAGGAAATGAGCAGTTCTTC.

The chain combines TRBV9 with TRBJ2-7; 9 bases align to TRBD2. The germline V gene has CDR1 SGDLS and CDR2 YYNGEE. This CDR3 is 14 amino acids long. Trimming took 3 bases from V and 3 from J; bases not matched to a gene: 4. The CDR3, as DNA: TGTGCCAGCAGCGGCGGGACTAGCATCTACGAGCAGTACTTC. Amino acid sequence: CASSGGTSIYEQYF.

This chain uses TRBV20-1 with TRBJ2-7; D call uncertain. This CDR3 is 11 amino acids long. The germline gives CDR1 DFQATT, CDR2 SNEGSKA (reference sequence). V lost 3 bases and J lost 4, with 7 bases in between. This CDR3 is CSASGSYEQYF. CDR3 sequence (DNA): TGCAGTGCTAGTGGCAGTTACGAGCAGTACTTC.

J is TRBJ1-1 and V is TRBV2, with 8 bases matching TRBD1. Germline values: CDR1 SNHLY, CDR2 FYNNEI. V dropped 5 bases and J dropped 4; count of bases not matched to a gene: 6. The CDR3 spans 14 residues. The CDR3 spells CASSTTGAPTEAFF. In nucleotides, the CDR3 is TGTGCCAGCAGTACGACAGGGGCCCCCACTGAAGCTTTCTTT.

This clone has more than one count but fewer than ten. CDR3 DNA: TGTGCCAGCAGCTACCCCCATAGCTCCTACGAGCAGTACTTC. Protein product: CASSYPHSSYEQYF. V gene TRBV7-9 combines with J gene TRBJ2-7; D not resolved. Trimming took 4 bases from V and 0 from J, leaving 10 bases between them. CDR3 length: 14 residues. Germline assignment: CDR1 SEHNR and CDR2 FQNEAQ (reference sequence).

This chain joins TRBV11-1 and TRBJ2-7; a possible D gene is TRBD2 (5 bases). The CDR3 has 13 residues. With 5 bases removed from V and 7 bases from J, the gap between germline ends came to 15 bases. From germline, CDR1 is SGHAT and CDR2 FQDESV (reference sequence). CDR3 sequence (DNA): TGTGCCAGCAGCCTGGACTGGGTGGGGGAGCAGTACTTC. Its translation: CASSLDWVGEQYF.

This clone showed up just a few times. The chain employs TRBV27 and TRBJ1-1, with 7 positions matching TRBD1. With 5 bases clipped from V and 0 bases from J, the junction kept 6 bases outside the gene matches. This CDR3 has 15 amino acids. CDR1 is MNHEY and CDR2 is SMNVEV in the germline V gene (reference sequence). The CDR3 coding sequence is TGTGCCAGCAGTCCATGGACAGGAGTGAACACTGAAGCTTTCTTT. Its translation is CASSPWTGVNTEAFF.

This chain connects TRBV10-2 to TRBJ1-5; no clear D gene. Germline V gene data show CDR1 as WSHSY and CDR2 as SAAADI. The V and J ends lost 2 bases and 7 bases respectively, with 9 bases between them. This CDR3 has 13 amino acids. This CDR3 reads CASSERRAQPQHF. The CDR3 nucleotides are TGCGCCAGCAGTGAGAGGCGGGCCCAGCCCCAGCATTTT.

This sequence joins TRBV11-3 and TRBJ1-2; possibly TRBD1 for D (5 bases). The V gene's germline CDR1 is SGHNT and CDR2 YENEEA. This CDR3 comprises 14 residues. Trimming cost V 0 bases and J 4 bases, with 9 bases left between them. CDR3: CASSLDAGRYGYTF. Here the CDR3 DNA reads TGTGCCAGCAGCTTAGATGCAGGGCGCTATGGCTACACCTTC.

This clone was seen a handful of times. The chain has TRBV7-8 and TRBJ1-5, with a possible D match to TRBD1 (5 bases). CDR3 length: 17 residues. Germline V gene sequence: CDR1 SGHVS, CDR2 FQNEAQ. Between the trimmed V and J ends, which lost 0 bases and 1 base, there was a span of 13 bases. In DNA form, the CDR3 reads TGTGCCAGCAGCTTAGCGCGCCTCAGGGCGAGCAATCAGCCCCAGCATTTT. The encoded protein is CASSLARLRASNQPQHF.

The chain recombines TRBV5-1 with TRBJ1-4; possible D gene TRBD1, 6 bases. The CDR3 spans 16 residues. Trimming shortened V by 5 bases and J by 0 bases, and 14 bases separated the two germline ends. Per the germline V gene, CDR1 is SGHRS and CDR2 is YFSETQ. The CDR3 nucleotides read TGCGCCAGCAGTCGAGACAGGCCTACAACTAATGAAAAACTGTTTTTT. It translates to CASSRDRPTTNEKLFF.

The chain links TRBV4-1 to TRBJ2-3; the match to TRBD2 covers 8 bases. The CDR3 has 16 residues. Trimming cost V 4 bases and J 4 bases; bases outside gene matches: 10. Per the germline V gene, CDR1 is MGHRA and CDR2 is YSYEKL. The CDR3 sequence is CASSPLERGRPDTQYF. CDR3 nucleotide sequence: TGCGCCAGCAGCCCCCTTGAGCGGGGGAGACCAGATACGCAGTATTTT.

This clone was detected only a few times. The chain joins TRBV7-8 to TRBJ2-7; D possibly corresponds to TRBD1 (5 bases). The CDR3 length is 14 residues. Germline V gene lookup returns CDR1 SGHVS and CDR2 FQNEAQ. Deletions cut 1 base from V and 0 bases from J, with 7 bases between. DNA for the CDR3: TGTGCCAGCAGCTTAGACAGGAGCTCCTACGAGCAGTACTTC. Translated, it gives CASSLDRSSYEQYF.

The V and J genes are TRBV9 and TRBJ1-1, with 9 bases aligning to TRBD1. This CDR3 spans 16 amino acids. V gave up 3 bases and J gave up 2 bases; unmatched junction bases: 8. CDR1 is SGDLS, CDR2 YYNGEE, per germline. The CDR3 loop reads CASSAWGGQGNTEAFF. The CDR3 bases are TGTGCCAGCAGCGCTTGGGGGGGACAGGGTAACACTGAAGCTTTCTTT.

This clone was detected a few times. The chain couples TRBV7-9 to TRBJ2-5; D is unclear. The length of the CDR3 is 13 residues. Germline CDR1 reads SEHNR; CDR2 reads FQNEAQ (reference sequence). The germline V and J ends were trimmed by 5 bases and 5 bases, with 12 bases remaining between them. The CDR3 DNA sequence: TGTGCCAGCAGCCAGATCACCAGGGAGACCCAGTACTTC. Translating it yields CASSQITRETQYF.

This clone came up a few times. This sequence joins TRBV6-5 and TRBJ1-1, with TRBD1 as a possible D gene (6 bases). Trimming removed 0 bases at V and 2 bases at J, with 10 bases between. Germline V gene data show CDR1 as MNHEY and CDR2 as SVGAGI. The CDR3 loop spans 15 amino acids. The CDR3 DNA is TGTGCCAGCAGTTACTCGGGGACAACTAACACTGAAGCTTTCTTT. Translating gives CASSYSGTTNTEAFF.

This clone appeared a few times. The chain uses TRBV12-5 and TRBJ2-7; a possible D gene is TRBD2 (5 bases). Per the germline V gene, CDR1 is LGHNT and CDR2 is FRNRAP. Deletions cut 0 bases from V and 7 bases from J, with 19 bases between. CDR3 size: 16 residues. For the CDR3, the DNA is TGTGCTAGTGGTTTGGTTCGGGGATTGGACCTATGGGAGCAGTACTTC. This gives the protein CASGLVRGLDLWEQYF.

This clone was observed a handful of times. The CDR3 here is CASSPSTGWDGNTIYF. CDR3 DNA sequence: TGTGCCAGCAGCCCTTCCACAGGGTGGGATGGAAACACCATATATTTT. The V call is TRBV6-6, the J call TRBJ1-3; maybe TRBD1 (6 bases). Looked up from germline, CDR1 is MNHNY and CDR2 is SVGAGI (reference sequence). The CDR3 runs to 16 residues. V was pared by 6 bases and J by 3 bases, with 18 bases between.

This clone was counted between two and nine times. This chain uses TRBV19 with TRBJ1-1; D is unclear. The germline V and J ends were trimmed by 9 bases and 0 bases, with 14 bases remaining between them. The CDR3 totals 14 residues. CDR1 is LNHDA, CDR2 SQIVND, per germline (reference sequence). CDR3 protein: CASGWEWMNTEAFF. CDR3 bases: TGTGCCAGCGGCTGGGAGTGGATGAACACTGAAGCTTTCTTT.